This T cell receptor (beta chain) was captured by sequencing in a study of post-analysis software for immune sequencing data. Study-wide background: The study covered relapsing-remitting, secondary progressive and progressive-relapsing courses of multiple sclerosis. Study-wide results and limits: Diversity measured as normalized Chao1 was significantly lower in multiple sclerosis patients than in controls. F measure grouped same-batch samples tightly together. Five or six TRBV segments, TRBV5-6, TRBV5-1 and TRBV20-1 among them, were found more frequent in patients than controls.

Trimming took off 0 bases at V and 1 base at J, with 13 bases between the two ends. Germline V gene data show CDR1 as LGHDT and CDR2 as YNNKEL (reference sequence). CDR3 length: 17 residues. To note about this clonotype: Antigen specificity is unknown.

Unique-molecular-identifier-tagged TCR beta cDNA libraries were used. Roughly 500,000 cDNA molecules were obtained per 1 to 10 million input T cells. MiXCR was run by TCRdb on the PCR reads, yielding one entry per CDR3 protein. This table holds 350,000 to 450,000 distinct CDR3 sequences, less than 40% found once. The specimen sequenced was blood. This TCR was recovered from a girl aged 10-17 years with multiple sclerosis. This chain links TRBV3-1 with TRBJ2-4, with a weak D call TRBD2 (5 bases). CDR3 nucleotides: TGTGCCAGCAGCCAAGATGGCGGGCCCCGCGCCAAAAACATTCAGTACTTC. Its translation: CASSQDGGPRAKNIQYF.